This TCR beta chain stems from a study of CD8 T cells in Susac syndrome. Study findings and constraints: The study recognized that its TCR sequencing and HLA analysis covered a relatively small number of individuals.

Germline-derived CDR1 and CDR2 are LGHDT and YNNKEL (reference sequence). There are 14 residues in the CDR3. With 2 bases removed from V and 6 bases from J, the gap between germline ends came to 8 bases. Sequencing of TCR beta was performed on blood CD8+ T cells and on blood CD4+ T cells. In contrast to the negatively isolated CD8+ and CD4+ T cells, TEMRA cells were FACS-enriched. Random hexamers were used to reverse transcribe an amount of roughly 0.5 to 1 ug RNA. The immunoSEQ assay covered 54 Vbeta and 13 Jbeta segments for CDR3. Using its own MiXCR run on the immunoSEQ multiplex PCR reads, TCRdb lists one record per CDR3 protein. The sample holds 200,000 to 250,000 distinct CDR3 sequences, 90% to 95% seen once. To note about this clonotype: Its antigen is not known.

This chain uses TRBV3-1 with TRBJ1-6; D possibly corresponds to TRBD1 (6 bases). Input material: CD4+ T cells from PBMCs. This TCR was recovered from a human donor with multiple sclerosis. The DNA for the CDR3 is TGTGCCAGCAGCCAACGGACAGTTAATTCACCCCTCCACTTT. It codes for CASSQRTVNSPLHF.